The TCR beta chain described here comes from a study of patients and donors after allogeneic stem cell transplantation (dated by TCRdb to about 2020). Libraries were built with RT-PCR. The reads were generated on a NextSeq 550. TCRdb took the public reads, trimmed them with fastp at Q25, ran MiXCR for clone calling and kept in-frame beta chains. Every CDR3 protein is listed once, alongside the most common genes and DNA of its rows. The sample contains 150,000 to 250,000 distinct CDR3 sequences, roughly 40% of them found a single time. Approximately 32% of the sample is taken by the ten largest. This clonotype was detected only a few times. Its antigen has not been determined. No much larger clonotype is one base removed from it; base qualities were not supplied. Sequences were obtained from blood, either unsorted or a sorted T cell fraction (not recorded which). The receptor was derived from a human donor who was either an allogeneic HSCT recipient or a stem cell or donor lymphocyte infusion donor (not recorded which). It is not recorded whose cells these are; they may come from a transplant donor.

The DNA sequence follows: TGCGCCAGCAGCTTGGTTCCCGCGGATGGCTACACCTTC. This sequence encodes CASSLVPADGYTF. The sequence is built from TRBV5-1 and TRBJ1-2; the D gene is unclear. In the germline V gene, CDR1 corresponds to SGHRS and CDR2 to YFSETQ. Between the V and J ends, shortened by 0 bases and 6 bases respectively, the junction contains 9 bases. The cysteine opens and the phenylalanine closes a CDR3 of 13 amino acids. The DNA shown is the 39-base CDR3, in frame from base 1.